The clone carrying this T cell receptor (beta chain) was seen only once. The antigen is undetermined. These data come from a study of siplizumab effects on memory and regulatory T cells. Whole-study results and caveats: The average Treg-derived proportion among mappable alloreactive CD4+ clones was 68.8% with siplizumab versus roughly 30% in controls. Proof of suppressive function in proliferating Tregs from siplizumab cultures was not established. No assignable naive or memory phenotype existed for roughly 80-97% of proliferating CD4+ or CD8+ clones. Unstimulated naive T cells seemed to show more diversity than memory cells did, and they also seemed to be among the major contributors to the alloresponse.

Here immunoSEQ multiplex PCR was the method, and the copy in TCRdb shows in-frame clones only, minus some. The sample yields more than 85,000 clones, about 93% seen once. The V gene lost 3 bases and the J gene lost 7 bases, with 18 bases spanning the gap. CDR1 and CDR2 from the germline V gene are GTSNPN and SVGIG (reference sequence). This CDR3 region has 15 residues. Sequencing was done on a sample of CD4+ T cells sorted from blood. This TCR was sampled from a human donor in good health. The chain couples TRBV30 to TRBJ1-4; D perhaps matches TRBD1 (5 bases). CDR3 coding DNA: TGTGCCTGGAGGGGCCCGGGGGGACGGAGTGAAAAACTGTTTTTT. It is translated as CAWRGPGGRSEKLFF.